This TCR beta chain was documented in a study of cytomegalovirus exposure and HLA in healthy donors. The PCR ran on 60 Vbeta and 13 Jbeta primers. Authors' methods: In a later analysis, of 70 million to 85 million unique beta chains, 9 million to 11 million appeared in at least two donors. The repertoire was sequenced with immunoSEQ multiplex PCR; TCRdb's copy has only in-frame clones and lacks some. The V and J calls and clone size are taken from that table; D and trimming were inferred from the DNA. The sample lists some 180,000 clones; about four fifths were seen once. Overall study results and limits: Reported findings show TCR beta sequences accurately forecast HLA-A and HLA-B alleles in most subjects. There were some public TCRs occurring in many donors, but most TCR sequences were rare.

As to this clone: The antigen remains unidentified.

The germline gives CDR1 KGHSH, CDR2 LQKENI. V was pared by 2 bases and J by 1 base, with 9 bases of the junction left unmatched. The CDR3 loop spans 19 amino acids. Sequencing input: PBMCs. This chain joins TRBV18 and TRBJ2-6; 9 positions match TRBD2. This clonotype was sampled from a woman aged 18-29 years in good health and CMV-seronegative. CDR3 loop: CASSPSSGSSFSGANVLTF. The CDR3 nucleotides read TGTGCCAGCTCACCAAGTAGCGGGAGTAGCTTTTCTGGGGCCAACGTCCTGACTTTC.